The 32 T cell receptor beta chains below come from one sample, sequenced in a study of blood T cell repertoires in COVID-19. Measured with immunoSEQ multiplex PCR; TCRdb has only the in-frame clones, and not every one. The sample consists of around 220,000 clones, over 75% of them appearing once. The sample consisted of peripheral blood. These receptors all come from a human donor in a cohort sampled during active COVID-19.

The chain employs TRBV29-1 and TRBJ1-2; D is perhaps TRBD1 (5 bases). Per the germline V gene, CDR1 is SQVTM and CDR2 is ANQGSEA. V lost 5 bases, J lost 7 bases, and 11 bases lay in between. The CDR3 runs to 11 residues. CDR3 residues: CSVSRGGGYTF. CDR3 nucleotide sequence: TGCAGCGTTTCCCGCGGGGGTGGCTACACCTTC.

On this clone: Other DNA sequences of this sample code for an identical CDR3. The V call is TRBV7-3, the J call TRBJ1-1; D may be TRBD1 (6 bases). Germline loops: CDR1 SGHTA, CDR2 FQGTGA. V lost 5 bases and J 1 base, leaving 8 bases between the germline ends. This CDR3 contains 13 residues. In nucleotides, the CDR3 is TGTGCCAGCAGCGCGGACAGGAACACTGAAGCTTTCTTT. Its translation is CASSADRNTEAFF.

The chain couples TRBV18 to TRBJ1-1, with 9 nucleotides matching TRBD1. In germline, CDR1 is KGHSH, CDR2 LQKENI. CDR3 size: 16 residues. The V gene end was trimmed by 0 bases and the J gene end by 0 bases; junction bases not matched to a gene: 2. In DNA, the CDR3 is TGTGCCAGCTCACCACCTAGGGACAGGGTGAACACTGAAGCTTTCTTT. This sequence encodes CASSPPRDRVNTEAFF. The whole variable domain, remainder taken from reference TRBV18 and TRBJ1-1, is NAGVMQNPRHLVRRRGQEARLRCSPMKGHSHVYWYRQLPEEGLKFMVYLQKENIIDESGMPKERFSAEFPKEGPSILRIQQVVRGDSAAYFCASSPPRDRVNTEAFFGQGTRLTVV.

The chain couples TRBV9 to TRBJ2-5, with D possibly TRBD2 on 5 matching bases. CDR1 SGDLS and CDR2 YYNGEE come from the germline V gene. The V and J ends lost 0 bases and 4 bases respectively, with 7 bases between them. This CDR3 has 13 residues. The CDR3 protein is CASSVGGRETQYF. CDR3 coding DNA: TGTGCCAGCAGCGTAGGAGGGCGAGAGACCCAGTACTTC.

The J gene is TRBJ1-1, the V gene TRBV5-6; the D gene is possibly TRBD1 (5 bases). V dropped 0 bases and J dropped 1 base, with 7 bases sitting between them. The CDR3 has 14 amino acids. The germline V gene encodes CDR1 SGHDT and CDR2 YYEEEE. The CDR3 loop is CASSLGQTNTEAFF. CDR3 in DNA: TGTGCCAGCAGCTTGGGACAGACGAACACTGAAGCTTTCTTT.

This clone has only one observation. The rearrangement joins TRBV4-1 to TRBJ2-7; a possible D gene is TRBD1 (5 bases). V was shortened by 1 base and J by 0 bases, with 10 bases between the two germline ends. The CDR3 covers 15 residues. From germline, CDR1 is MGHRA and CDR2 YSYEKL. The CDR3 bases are TGCGCCAGCAGCCAAGGGTACAGGAGCTCCTACGAGCAGTACTTC. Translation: CASSQGYRSSYEQYF.

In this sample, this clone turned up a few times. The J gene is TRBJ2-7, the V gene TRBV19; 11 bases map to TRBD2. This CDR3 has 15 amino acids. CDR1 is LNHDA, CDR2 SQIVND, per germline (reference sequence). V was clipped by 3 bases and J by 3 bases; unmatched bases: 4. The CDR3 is CASSIALAGGYEQYF. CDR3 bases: TGTGCCAGTAGTATCGCGCTAGCGGGAGGCTACGAGCAGTACTTC.

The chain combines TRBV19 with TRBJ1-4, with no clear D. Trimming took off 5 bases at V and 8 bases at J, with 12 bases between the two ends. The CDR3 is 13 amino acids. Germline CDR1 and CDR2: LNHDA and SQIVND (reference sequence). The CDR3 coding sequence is TGTGCCAGTAGTTCCGGGAGGAGAGAAAAACTGTTTTTT. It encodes CASSSGRREKLFF.

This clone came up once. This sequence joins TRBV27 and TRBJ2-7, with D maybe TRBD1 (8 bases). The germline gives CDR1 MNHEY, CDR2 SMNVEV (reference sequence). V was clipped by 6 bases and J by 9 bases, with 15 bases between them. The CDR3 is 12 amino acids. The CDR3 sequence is CASRNRGGGQYF. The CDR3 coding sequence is TGTGCCAGCAGGAACAGGGGGGGAGGGCAGTACTTC.

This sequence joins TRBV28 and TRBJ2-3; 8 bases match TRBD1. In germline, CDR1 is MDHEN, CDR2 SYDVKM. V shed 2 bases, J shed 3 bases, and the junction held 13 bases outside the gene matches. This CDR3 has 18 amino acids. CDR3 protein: CASSLRGQGDLRTDTQYF. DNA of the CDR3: TGTGCCAGCAGTTTACGAGGACAGGGAGACCTTAGAACAGATACGCAGTATTTT.

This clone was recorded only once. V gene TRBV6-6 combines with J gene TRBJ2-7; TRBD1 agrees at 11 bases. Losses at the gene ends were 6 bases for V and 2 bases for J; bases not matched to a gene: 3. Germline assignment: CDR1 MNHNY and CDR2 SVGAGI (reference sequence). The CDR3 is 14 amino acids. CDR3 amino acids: CASSRGQGAYEQYF. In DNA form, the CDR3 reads TGTGCCAGCAGCCGGGGACAGGGGGCCTACGAGCAGTACTTC.

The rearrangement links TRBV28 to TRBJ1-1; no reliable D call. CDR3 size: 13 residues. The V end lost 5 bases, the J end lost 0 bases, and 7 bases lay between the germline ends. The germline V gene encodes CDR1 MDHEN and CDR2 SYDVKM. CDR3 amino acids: CASSPYMNTEAFF. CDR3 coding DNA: TGTGCCAGCAGTCCGTACATGAACACTGAAGCTTTCTTT.

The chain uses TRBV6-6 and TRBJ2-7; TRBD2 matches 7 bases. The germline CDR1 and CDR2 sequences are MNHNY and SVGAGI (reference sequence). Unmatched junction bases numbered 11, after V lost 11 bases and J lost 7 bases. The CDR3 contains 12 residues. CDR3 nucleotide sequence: TGTGCCGCAACGGCCGTGGGAGGGGAGCAGTACTTC. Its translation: CAATAVGGEQYF.

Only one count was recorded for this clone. The CDR3 is CAYEGGTSGSGEQYF. The DNA of the CDR3 is TGTGCCTACGAGGGGGGGACTAGCGGGAGCGGCGAGCAGTACTTC. J is TRBJ2-7 and V is TRBV30, with 14 bases lining up with TRBD2. Germline CDR1 reads GTSNPN; CDR2 reads SVGIG (reference sequence). The V gene end was trimmed by 7 bases and the J gene end by 6 bases; junction bases not matched to a gene: 11. CDR3 length equals 15 residues.

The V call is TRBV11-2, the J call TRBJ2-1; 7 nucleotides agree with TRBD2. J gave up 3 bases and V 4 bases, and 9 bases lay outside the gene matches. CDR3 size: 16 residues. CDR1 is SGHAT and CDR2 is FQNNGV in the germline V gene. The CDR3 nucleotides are TGTGCCAGCAGCTCCGGGGGGACGACCCACTACAATGAGCAGTTCTTC. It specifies CASSSGGTTHYNEQFF.

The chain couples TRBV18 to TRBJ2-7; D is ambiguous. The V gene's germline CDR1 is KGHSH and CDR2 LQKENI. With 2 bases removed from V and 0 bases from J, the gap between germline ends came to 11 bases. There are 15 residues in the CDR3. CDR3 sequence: CASSPIFTASYEQYF. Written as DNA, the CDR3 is TGTGCCAGCTCACCAATATTTACAGCCTCCTACGAGCAGTACTTC.

CDR3 bases: TGTGCCAGCAGCTTCTTTGACAGGGGAAACACTGAAGCTTTCTTT. Its translation is CASSFFDRGNTEAFF. The chain couples TRBV5-6 to TRBJ1-1, with 8 bases that match TRBD1. The CDR3 totals 15 residues. Germline CDR1 reads SGHDT; CDR2 reads YYEEEE. Trimming at V came to 2 bases and at J to 2 bases, leaving 5 bases not matched to a gene.

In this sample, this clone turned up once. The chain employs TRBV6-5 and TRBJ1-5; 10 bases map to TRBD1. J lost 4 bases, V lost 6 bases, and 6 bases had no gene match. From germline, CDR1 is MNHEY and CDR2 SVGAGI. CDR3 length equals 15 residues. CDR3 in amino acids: CASSPGTGANQPQHF. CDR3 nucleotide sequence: TGTGCCAGCAGCCCCGGGACAGGGGCAAATCAGCCCCAGCATTTT.

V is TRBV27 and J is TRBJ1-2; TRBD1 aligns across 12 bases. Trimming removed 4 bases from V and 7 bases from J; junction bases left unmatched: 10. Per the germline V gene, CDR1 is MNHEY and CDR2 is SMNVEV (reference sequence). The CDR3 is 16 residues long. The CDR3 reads CASSSYSGQGASGYTF. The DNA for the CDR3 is TGTGCCAGCAGTTCATATTCGGGACAGGGGGCAAGTGGCTACACCTTC.

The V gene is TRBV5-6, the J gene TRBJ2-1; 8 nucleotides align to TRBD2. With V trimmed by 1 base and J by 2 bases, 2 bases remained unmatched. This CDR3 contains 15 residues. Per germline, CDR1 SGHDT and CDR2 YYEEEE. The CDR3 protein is CASSLLSGTYNEQFF. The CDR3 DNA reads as TGTGCCAGCAGCTTGCTTAGCGGGACCTACAATGAGCAGTTCTTC.

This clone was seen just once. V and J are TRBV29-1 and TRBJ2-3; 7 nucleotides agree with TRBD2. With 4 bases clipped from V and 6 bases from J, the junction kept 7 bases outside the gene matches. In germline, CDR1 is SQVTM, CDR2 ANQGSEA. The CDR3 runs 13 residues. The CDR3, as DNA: TGCAGCGTTGGGGGAGGACTAGAGGATACGCAGTATTTT. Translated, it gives CSVGGGLEDTQYF.

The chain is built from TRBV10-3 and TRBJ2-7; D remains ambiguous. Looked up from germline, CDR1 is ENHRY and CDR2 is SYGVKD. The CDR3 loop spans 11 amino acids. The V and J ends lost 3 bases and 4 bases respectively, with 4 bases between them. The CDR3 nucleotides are TGTGCCATCAGTGACAGTTACGAGCAGTACTTC. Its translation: CAISDSYEQYF.

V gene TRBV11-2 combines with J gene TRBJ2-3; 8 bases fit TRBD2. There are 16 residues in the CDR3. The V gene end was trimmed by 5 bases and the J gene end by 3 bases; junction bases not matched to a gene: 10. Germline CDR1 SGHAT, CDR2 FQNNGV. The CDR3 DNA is TGTGCCAGCAGCACACACGGGACTAGAGTTACAGATACGCAGTATTTT. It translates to CASSTHGTRVTDTQYF. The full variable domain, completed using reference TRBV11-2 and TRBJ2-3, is EAGVAQSPRYKIIEKRQSVAFWCNPISGHATLYWYQQILGQGPKLLIQFQNNGVVDDSQLPKDRFSAERLKGVDSTLKIQPAKLEDSAVYLCASSTHGTRVTDTQYFGPGTRLTVL.

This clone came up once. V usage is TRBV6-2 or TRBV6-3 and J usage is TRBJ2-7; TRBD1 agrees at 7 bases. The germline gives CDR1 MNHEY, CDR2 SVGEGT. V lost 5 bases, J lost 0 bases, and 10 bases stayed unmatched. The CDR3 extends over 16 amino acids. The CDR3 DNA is TGTGCCAGCAGTCCGCCAGGGGGACGGGTCTCCTACGAGCAGTACTTC. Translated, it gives CASSPPGGRVSYEQYF.

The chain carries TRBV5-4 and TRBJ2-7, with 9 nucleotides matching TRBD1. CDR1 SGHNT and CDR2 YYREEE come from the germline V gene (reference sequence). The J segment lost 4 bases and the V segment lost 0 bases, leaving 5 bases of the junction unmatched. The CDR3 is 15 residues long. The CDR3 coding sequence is TGTGCCAGCAGCTTGGTTGGGGACAGGGATTACGAGCAGTACTTC. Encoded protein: CASSLVGDRDYEQYF.

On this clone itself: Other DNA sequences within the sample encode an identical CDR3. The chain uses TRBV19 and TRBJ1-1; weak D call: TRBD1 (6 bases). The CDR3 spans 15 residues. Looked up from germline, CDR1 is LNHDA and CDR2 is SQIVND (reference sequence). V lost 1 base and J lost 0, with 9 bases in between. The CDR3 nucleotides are TGTGCCAGTAGTATAGTGGGGACATTGAACACTGAAGCTTTCTTT. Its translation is CASSIVGTLNTEAFF.

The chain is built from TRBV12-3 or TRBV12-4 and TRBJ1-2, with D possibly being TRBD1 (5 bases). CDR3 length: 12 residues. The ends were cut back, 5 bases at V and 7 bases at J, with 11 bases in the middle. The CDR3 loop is CASSLKGVGYTF. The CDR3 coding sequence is TGTGCCAGCAGTCTCAAAGGGGTTGGCTACACCTTC.

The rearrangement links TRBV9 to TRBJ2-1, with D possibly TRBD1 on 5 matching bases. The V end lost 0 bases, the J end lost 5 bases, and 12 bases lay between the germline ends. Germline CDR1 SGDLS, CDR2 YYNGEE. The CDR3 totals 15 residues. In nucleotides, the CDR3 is TGTGCCAGCAGCGTAGAGAGGCAGGGCGACAATGAGCAGTTCTTC. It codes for CASSVERQGDNEQFF.

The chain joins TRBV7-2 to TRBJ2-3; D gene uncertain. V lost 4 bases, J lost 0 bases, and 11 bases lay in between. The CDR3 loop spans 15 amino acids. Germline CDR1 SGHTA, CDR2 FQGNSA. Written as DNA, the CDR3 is TGTGCCAGCAGCTACCAGGTTACTAGCACAGATACGCAGTATTTT. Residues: CASSYQVTSTDTQYF.

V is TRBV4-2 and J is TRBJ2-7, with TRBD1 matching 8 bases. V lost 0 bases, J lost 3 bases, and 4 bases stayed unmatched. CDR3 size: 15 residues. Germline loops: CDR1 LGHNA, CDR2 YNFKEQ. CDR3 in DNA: TGTGCCAGCAGCCAAGATGCCAGGGGGCTCTACGAGCAGTACTTC. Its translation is CASSQDARGLYEQYF.

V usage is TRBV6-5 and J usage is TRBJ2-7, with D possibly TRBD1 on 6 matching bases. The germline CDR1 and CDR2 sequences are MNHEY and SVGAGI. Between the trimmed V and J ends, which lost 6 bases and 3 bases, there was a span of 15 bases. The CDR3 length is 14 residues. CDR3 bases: TGTGCCAGCAGCTCCGGACAGCGATACTACGAGCAGTACTTC. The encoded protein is CASSSGQRYYEQYF.

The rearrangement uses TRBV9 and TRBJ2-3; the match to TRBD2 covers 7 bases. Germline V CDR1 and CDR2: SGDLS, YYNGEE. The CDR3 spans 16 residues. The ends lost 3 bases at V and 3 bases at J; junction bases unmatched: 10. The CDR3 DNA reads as TGTGCCAGCAGCGCCCTTGGACTAGTCGTAACAGATACGCAGTATTTT. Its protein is CASSALGLVVTDTQYF.